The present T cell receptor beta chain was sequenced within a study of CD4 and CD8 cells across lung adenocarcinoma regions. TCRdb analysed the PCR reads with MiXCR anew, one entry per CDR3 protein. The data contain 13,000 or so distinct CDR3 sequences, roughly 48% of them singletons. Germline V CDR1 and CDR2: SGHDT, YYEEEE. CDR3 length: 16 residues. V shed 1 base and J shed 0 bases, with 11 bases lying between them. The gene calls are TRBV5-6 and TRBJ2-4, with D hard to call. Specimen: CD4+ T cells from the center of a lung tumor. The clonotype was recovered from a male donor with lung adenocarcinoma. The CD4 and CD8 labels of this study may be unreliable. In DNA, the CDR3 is TGTGCCAGCAGCTTGAATGCAGACTTAGCCAAAAACATTCAGTACTTC. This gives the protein CASSLNADLAKNIQYF.